This T cell receptor (beta chain) was sequenced during a study of molecular identifiers for immune sequencing clone quantification. In this sample, this clonotype turned up a few times. This CDR3 spans 16 amino acids. Germline V lookup: CDR1 GTSNPN, CDR2 SVGIG (reference sequence). Trimming left V 2 bases short and J 1 base short, with 16 bases between. Previously described methods with listed TCR primers produced the bulk TCR libraries. A single record per CDR3 protein comes from TCRdb applying MiXCR to the PCR reads. The sample has around 460,000 distinct CDR3 sequences; 25% are singletons. This clonotype originated in a human donor in good health. Some libraries in this study had Jurkat cell RNA spiked in. This sequence joins TRBV30 and TRBJ2-3, with D possibly TRBD2 on 6 matching bases. Material: naive CD8+ T cells from blood, with Jurkat cell RNA spiked in. The sample's subset: FACS-sorted CD8+CD4-CCR7+CD45RA+ naive T cells. The CDR3 here is CAWSPLGGTGTDTQYF. The CDR3 DNA reads TGTGCCTGGAGTCCCCTGGGTGGGACTGGCACAGATACGCAGTATTTT. Full variable domain (remainder filled in from reference TRBV30 and TRBJ2-3): SQTIHQWPATLVQPVGSPLSLECTVEGTSNPNLYWYRQAAGRGLQLLFYSVGIGQISSEVPQNLSASRPQDRQFILSSKKLLLSDSGFYLCAWSPLGGTGTDTQYFGPGTRLTVL.